This T cell receptor (beta chain) came from a study of early T cells in non-severe SARS-CoV-2 infection. Individual cDNA molecules received unique molecular identifiers. TCRdb processed the 5' RACE reads anew with MiXCR; each CDR3 protein has one entry. Of about 60,000 distinct CDR3 sequences in the sample, 5.5% to 6.5% were seen once. This clonotype was counted only a few times. The sequence derives from an adult who was a healthcare worker with PCR-confirmed SARS-CoV-2 infection or an uninfected control (not recorded which). Sequenced material: whole blood.

The CDR3 region is CASSTPRREPTDTQYF. Written as DNA, the CDR3 is TGTGCCAGCAGTACCCCCCGACGGGAGCCAACAGATACGCAGTATTTT. V and J are TRBV6-6 and TRBJ2-3, with D maybe TRBD2 (6 bases). CDR3 length: 16 residues. The germline V and J ends were trimmed by 5 bases and 3 bases, with 18 bases remaining between them. Germline V lookup: CDR1 MNHNY, CDR2 SVGAGI (reference sequence).